These T cell receptor beta chains were read from a single sample in a study of cytomegalovirus exposure and HLA in healthy donors. The protocol was immunoSEQ multiplex PCR, while the TCRdb copy is restricted to in-frame clones and leaves out a portion. The sample lists some 80,000 clones; 60% to 85% were seen once. Sequencing input: PBMCs. The origin of the receptors is a man aged 18 to 29 in good health and CMV-seropositive. The CDR3 runs from the conserved cysteine through the conserved F or W. Not all rows give a size; the values are once, few, many and, for expanded clones, a class.

cdr3_length j_call clone_size v_call cdr3_aa
15 TRBJ2-3 . TRBV5-1 CASSHGTSGEDTQYF
16 TRBJ2-2 . TRBV7-7 CASSPVLAGSTGELFF
11 TRBJ1-1 . TRBV30 CASFMNTEAFF
14 TRBJ2-5 . TRBV4-1 CASSQGAGGETQYF
18 TRBJ2-6 . TRBV4-1 CASSQPGQGTSGANVLTF
15 TRBJ1-5 . TRBV9 CASSVGGNSNQPQHF
14 TRBJ1-1 . TRBV6-1 CASRQAATGAEAFF
15 TRBJ2-3 . TRBV6-1 CASSEGAGSTDTQYF
12 TRBJ1-5 . TRBV28 CASSVANQPQHF
13 TRBJ1-2 few TRBV10-3 CAISERGNYGYTF
15 TRBJ2-7 . TRBV27 CASSTRDRGHREQYF
15 TRBJ2-1 few TRBV28 CASTPGGELWNEQFF
15 TRBJ2-7 . TRBV4-1 CASSLGTSGSYEQYF
13 TRBJ1-2 once TRBV7-6 CASSLEAGYGYTF
14 TRBJ1-1 . TRBV27 CASSLDRAYTEAFF
16 TRBJ2-7 . TRBV6-6 CASGDRGLTPSYEQYF
14 TRBJ2-5 . TRBV25-1 CASSEYRAVETQYF
16 TRBJ1-2 . TRBV29-1 CSVIPAETGPNYGYTF
16 TRBJ2-2 . TRBV4-2 CASSQAVTVNTGELFF
15 TRBJ1-1 . TRBV6-5 CASSYSSGLSTEAFF
14 TRBJ1-2 . TRBV6-5 CASDRGRQNYGYTF
14 TRBJ1-1 . TRBV28 CASSLVMAGTEAFF
14 TRBJ1-1 . TRBV10-2 CASSDQHENTEAFF
16 TRBJ2-1 . TRBV5-1 CASSLESSGRFDEQFF
12 TRBJ1-1 . TRBV28 CASYAGGSEAFF
16 TRBJ2-1 . TRBV14 CASSQEWLAGWNEQFF
13 TRBJ2-1 . TRBV6-6 CASIPDSPFEQFF
15 TRBJ1-5 . TRBV10-2 CASSPGTGVNQPQHF
11 TRBJ1-2 . TRBV29-1 CSVDRGGGYTF
14 TRBJ2-2 once TRBV19 CASSAGRVTGELFF
14 TRBJ2-7 . TRBV9 CASSSGLATYEQYF
13 TRBJ1-3 . TRBV29-1 CSVAAGSGNTIYF
11 TRBJ1-1 . TRBV4-1 CASAGITEAFF
14 TRBJ2-3 . TRBV7-9 CASSFKDGGNTQYF
13 TRBJ2-1 . TRBV9 CASNPGVLSEQFF
14 TRBJ1-2 . TRBV23-1 CASSQSGTDYGYTF
13 TRBJ2-7 . TRBV7-6 CASSRGRPYEQYF
13 TRBJ2-7 . TRBV25-1 CASRRDRESEQYF
15 TRBJ2-2 . TRBV18 CASSTLTGKAGELFF
17 TRBJ1-5 once TRBV11-2 CASSLDSPTTSNQPQHF
15 TRBJ2-7 once TRBV9 CASSAIQGGPYEQYF